The 26 T cell receptor beta chains presented below share a single source sample, sequenced in a study of blood T cell repertoires in COVID-19. Measured with immunoSEQ multiplex PCR; TCRdb has only the in-frame clones, and not every one. The sample consists of 150,000 to 250,000 clones, approximately 82% of them appearing once. Sequenced: peripheral blood. The receptors originated from a human donor with acute or convalescent COVID-19. The donor label of this sample is uncertain.

The chain carries TRBV28 and TRBJ1-5, with D hard to call. V lost 4 bases and J lost 2, with 15 bases in between. Germline loops: CDR1 MDHEN, CDR2 SYDVKM. This CDR3 is 16 amino acids long. The CDR3 DNA follows: TGTGCCAGCAGTTCTTCACACGGGGTGGGCAATCAGCCCCAGCATTTT. Protein sequence: CASSSSHGVGNQPQHF. Supplemented by reference TRBV28 and TRBJ1-5, the full variable domain reads DVKVTQSSRYLVKRTGEKVFLECVQDMDHENMFWYRQDPGLGLRLIYFSYDVKMKEKGDIPEGYSVSREKKERFSLILESASTNQTSMYLCASSSSHGVGNQPQHFGDGTRLSIL.

Notes on this clone: The same CDR3 can be traced to other DNA sequences in this sample. CDR3 DNA: TGTGCCAGCAGTTGGGGGCAGGGGAACACTGAAGCTTTCTTT. Translation: CASSWGQGNTEAFF. This chain connects TRBV7-9 to TRBJ1-1; D is perhaps TRBD1 (6 bases). This CDR3 contains 14 residues. V shed 6 bases and J shed 1 base, with 12 bases lying between them. Germline CDR1 reads SEHNR; CDR2 reads FQNEAQ (reference sequence).

CDR3 bases: TGTGCCAGCAGTGGGGTGACAGGGGTTGAGCCCCAGCATTTT. This encodes CASSGVTGVEPQHF. The rearrangement joins TRBV2 to TRBJ1-5; 8 bases align to TRBD1. From germline, CDR1 is SNHLY and CDR2 FYNNEI. The CDR3 contains 14 residues. With V trimmed by 4 bases and J by 8 bases, 7 bases remained unmatched. Looking up the rest from reference TRBV2 and TRBJ1-5 gives the full variable domain: EPEVTQTPSHQVTQMGQEVILRCVPISNHLYFYWYRQILGQKVEFLVSFYNNEISEKSEIFDDQFSVERPDGSNFTLKIRSTKLEDSAMYFCASSGVTGVEPQHFGDGTRLSIL.

Here the CDR3 reads CASSVGGEQYF. The CDR3 DNA sequence: TGTGCCAGCAGTGTCGGCGGAGAGCAGTACTTC. V is TRBV2 and J is TRBJ2-7; D is unclear. The germline V gene has CDR1 SNHLY and CDR2 FYNNEI. CDR3 length: 11 amino acids. Trimming took off 4 bases at V and 7 bases at J, with 8 bases between the two ends.

This rearrangement joins TRBV28 to TRBJ2-7; 13 bases are shared with TRBD2. Germline V lookup: CDR1 MDHEN, CDR2 SYDVKM. Losses at the gene ends were 6 bases for V and 7 bases for J; bases not matched to a gene: 6. The CDR3 has 14 residues. The CDR3 coding sequence is TGTGCCAGCAGGGGGACTAGCGGGATGATTGAGCAGTACTTC. Its translation is CASRGTSGMIEQYF.

This clone was seen a few times. The chain employs TRBV5-4 and TRBJ2-1; 8 bases line up with TRBD2. From germline, CDR1 is SGHNT and CDR2 YYREEE (reference sequence). The J segment lost 6 bases and the V segment lost 1 base, leaving 9 bases of the junction unmatched. The CDR3 extends over 16 amino acids. The CDR3 region is CASSLSPAGGFNEQFF. CDR3 DNA sequence: TGTGCCAGCAGCTTGTCTCCGGCGGGAGGATTCAATGAGCAGTTCTTC.

In this sample, this clone turned up a few times. The CDR3 region is CASRKQQGAVLHEQFF. The CDR3 coding sequence is TGCGCCAGCAGAAAACAACAGGGGGCGGTTCTGCATGAGCAGTTCTTC. The chain uses TRBV5-1 and TRBJ2-1; TRBD1 matches 9 bases. In germline, CDR1 is SGHRS, CDR2 YFSETQ. Trimming removed 5 bases from V and 8 bases from J; junction bases left unmatched: 14. This CDR3 has 16 amino acids.

The rearrangement uses TRBV7-8 and TRBJ1-1; no definite D call. Germline-derived CDR1 and CDR2 are SGHVS and FQNEAQ. The CDR3 is 14 amino acids. The ends were cut back, 1 base at V and 1 base at J, with 7 bases in the middle. The CDR3 region is CASSLGASNTEAFF. DNA for the CDR3: TGTGCCAGCAGCTTAGGGGCGTCGAACACTGAAGCTTTCTTT.

The chain carries TRBV18 and TRBJ2-1; maybe TRBD1 (6 bases). CDR3 length equals 13 residues. V lost 6 bases and J 9 bases, leaving 15 bases between the germline ends. From germline, CDR1 is KGHSH and CDR2 LQKENI. CDR3 sequence (DNA): TGTGCCAGCTCTTCCACAGGGAATCCTGAGCAGTTCTTC. It yields the protein CASSSTGNPEQFF.

The chain joins TRBV9 to TRBJ1-3, with a weak D call TRBD1 (6 bases). The length of the CDR3 is 17 residues. Germline values: CDR1 SGDLS, CDR2 YYNGEE. V lost 4 bases to trimming and J lost 0 bases, with 17 bases between them. The CDR3 DNA reads as TGTGCCAGCAGCCTGGATGGGGGCTTCTTCTCTGGAAACACCATATATTTT. This codes for CASSLDGGFFSGNTIYF.

The rearrangement uses TRBV3-1 (or the pseudogene TRBV3-2) and TRBJ1-2; D might be TRBD1 (5 bases). The V and J ends lost 2 bases and 6 bases respectively, with 13 bases between them. Per the germline V gene, CDR1 is LGHDT and CDR2 is YNNKEL (reference sequence). This CDR3 has 14 residues. CDR3 in DNA: TGTGCCAGCAGCCAAATACTGGGGCGAGATGGCTACACCTTC. Protein sequence: CASSQILGRDGYTF.

V and J are TRBV24-1 and TRBJ2-1, with 10 bases aligning to TRBD2. This CDR3 is 16 amino acids long. Germline V gives CDR1 KGHDR, CDR2 SFDVKD. The junction had 9 bases not matched to a gene; V was cut back by 3 bases and J by 8 bases. CDR3: CATSDPLAGRGHEQFF. The CDR3 DNA follows: TGTGCCACCAGTGATCCACTAGCGGGAAGGGGTCATGAGCAGTTCTTC.

This chain uses TRBV19 with TRBJ1-1; TRBD1 is a possible D gene (6 bases). CDR1 is LNHDA and CDR2 is SQIVND in the germline V gene (reference sequence). The CDR3 is made up of 14 amino acids. Trimming left V 6 bases short and J 1 base short, with 12 bases between. As DNA, the CDR3 is TGTGCCAGTAGCCCCGGACAGTGGAACACTGAAGCTTTCTTT. It is translated as CASSPGQWNTEAFF. Variable domain in full (rest from reference TRBV19 and TRBJ1-1): DGGITQSPKYLFRKEGQNVTLSCEQNLNHDAMYWYRQDPGQGLRLIYYSQIVNDFQKGDIAEGYSVSREKKESFPLTVTSAQKNPTAFYLCASSPGQWNTEAFFGQGTRLTVV.

J is TRBJ2-5 and V is TRBV5-8; TRBD2 aligns across 11 bases. Trimming cost V 0 bases and J 0 bases; bases outside gene matches: 4. Germline CDR1 reads SGHTS; CDR2 reads YDEGEE. The CDR3 extends over 17 amino acids. The CDR3 nucleotides read TGTGCCAGCAGCTTGGGACTAGCGGGGAAGTACCAAGAGACCCAGTACTTC. Its translation is CASSLGLAGKYQETQYF. The complete variable domain, with remaining parts taken from reference TRBV5-8 and TRBJ2-5, reads EAGVTQSPTHLIKTRGQQATLRCSPISGHTSVYWYQQALGLGLQFLLWYDEGEERNRGNFPPRFSGRQFPNYSSELNVNALELEDSALYLCASSLGLAGKYQETQYFGPGTRLLVL.

This clone was picked up many times. The CDR3 sequence is CASARTGFDEQYF. DNA of the CDR3: TGTGCCAGCGCTAGGACAGGGTTCGACGAGCAGTACTTC. The chain links TRBV2 to TRBJ2-7; 8 bases fit TRBD1. V shed 8 bases and J 5 bases; nucleotides not matched to a gene: 8. Germline CDR1 SNHLY, CDR2 FYNNEI. The CDR3 runs 13 residues.

This clone has just one count. V gene TRBV21-1 combines with J gene TRBJ2-3; TRBD1, the table's D call, lacks a check against the DNA. TRBV21-1 is deemed a pseudogene. This CDR3 is built from 16 residues. The CDR3 protein is CASSPWGRYGTDTQYF. In DNA, the CDR3 is TGTGCCAGCAGCCCCTGGGGCAGGTATGGCACAGATACGCAGTATTTT.

The chain joins TRBV28 to TRBJ2-3; TRBD2 matches 14 bases. The germline V gene encodes CDR1 MDHEN and CDR2 SYDVKM. The CDR3 sequence is 20 residues long. Trimming cost V 5 bases and J 0 bases; bases outside gene matches: 13. CDR3 bases: TGTGCCAGCAGTCTCCCAAGACTAGCGGGAGGGGGGGTTAGCACAGATACGCAGTATTTT. Its protein is CASSLPRLAGGGVSTDTQYF.

This chain connects TRBV19 to TRBJ1-1; 7 bases are a match to TRBD1. The CDR3 sequence is 13 residues long. CDR1 LNHDA and CDR2 SQIVND come from the germline V gene (reference sequence). Trimming at V came to 5 bases and at J to 3 bases, leaving 3 bases not matched to a gene. The CDR3 loop reads CASSPTGDTEAFF. In DNA, the CDR3 is TGTGCCAGTAGTCCTACAGGGGACACTGAAGCTTTCTTT.

J is TRBJ1-4 and V is TRBV6-1; 11 positions match TRBD1. CDR1 MNHNS and CDR2 SASEGT come from the germline V gene. Trimming removed 4 bases from V and 7 bases from J; junction bases left unmatched: 11. The length of the CDR3 is 17 residues. In DNA form, the CDR3 reads TGTGCCAGCAGTGTGGACAGGGGGCGCATAAGGTCTGAAAAACTGTTTTTT. Translated, it gives CASSVDRGRIRSEKLFF.

This clone was counted a single time. The rearrangement uses TRBV3-1 (or the pseudogene TRBV3-2) and TRBJ2-1; 9 bases are a match to TRBD2. Germline V gene lookup returns CDR1 LGHDT and CDR2 YNNKEL (reference sequence). The ends lost 3 bases at V and 6 bases at J; junction bases unmatched: 6. The CDR3 totals 15 residues. Here the CDR3 reads CASSQASGAFNEQFF. The CDR3, as DNA: TGTGCCAGCAGCCAGGCTAGCGGGGCGTTCAATGAGCAGTTCTTC.

This clone was detected once. J is TRBJ2-4 and V is TRBV28, with D tentatively TRBD1 (6 bases). The CDR3 totals 14 residues. The V gene's germline CDR1 is MDHEN and CDR2 SYDVKM. Trimming removed 8 bases at V and 0 bases at J, with 11 bases between. In nucleotides, the CDR3 is TGTGCCAGCGTCGGACAGCTAGCCAAAAACATTCAGTACTTC. Translation gives CASVGQLAKNIQYF.

This rearrangement joins TRBV5-1 to TRBJ2-5; the D is unclear. Germline loops: CDR1 SGHRS, CDR2 YFSETQ. CDR3 length: 17 amino acids. Trimming shortened V by 0 bases and J by 3 bases, and 18 bases separated the two germline ends. In DNA, the CDR3 is TGCGCCAGCAGCTTGGTTCCGGCCGTCCCACGGGAAGAGACCCAGTACTTC. Encoded protein: CASSLVPAVPREETQYF.

This chain connects TRBV9 to TRBJ2-2, with D possibly TRBD2 on 5 matching bases. The germline V and J ends were trimmed by 4 bases and 1 base, with 11 bases remaining between them. Looked up from germline, CDR1 is SGDLS and CDR2 is YYNGEE. The CDR3 totals 15 residues. The CDR3 coding sequence is TGTGCCAGCAGCCCCCCCCGGGGGAACACCGGGGAGCTGTTTTTT. It encodes CASSPPRGNTGELFF.

The chain has TRBV5-1 and TRBJ2-7, with 11 bases fitting TRBD1. Per the germline V gene, CDR1 is SGHRS and CDR2 is YFSETQ. CDR3 length: 14 residues. V gave up 4 bases and J gave up 3 bases; unmatched junction bases: 3. CDR3 sequence: CASSEGQGDYEQYF. In DNA, the CDR3 is TGCGCCAGCAGCGAGGGACAGGGGGACTACGAGCAGTACTTC.

The chain joins TRBV10-3 to TRBJ1-1; the D is unclear. Germline CDR1 and CDR2: ENHRY and SYGVKD. The CDR3 runs 15 residues. V was clipped by 1 base and J by 1 base, with 10 bases between them. CDR3 region: CAISELPSENTEAFF. CDR3 DNA sequence: TGTGCCATCAGTGAGTTGCCCAGTGAGAACACTGAAGCTTTCTTT.

V usage is TRBV10-3 and J usage is TRBJ2-3; TRBD2 agrees at 9 bases. Losses at the gene ends were 2 bases for V and 4 bases for J; bases not matched to a gene: 4. The CDR3 runs 15 residues. Per germline, CDR1 ENHRY and CDR2 SYGVKD. CDR3 sequence (DNA): TGTGCCATCAGTGAGGGCGGGAGGGAGCCAGATACGCAGTATTTT. Translated: CAISEGGREPDTQYF.